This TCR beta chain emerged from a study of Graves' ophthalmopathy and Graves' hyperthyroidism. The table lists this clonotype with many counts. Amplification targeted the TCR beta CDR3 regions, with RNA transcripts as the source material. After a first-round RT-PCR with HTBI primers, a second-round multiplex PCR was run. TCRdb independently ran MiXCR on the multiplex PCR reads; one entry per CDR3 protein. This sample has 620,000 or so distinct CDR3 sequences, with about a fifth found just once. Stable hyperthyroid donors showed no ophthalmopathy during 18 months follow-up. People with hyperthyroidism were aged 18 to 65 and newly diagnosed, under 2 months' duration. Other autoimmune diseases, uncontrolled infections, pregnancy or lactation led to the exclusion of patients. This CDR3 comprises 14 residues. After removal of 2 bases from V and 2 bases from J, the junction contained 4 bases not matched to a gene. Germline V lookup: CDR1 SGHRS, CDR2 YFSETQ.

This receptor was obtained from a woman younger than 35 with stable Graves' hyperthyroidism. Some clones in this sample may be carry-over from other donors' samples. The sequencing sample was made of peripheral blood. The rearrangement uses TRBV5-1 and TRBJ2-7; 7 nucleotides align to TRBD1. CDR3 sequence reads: CASSLTGTAYEQYF. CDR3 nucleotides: TGCGCCAGCAGCTTAACCGGGACAGCCTACGAGCAGTACTTC.